This T cell receptor beta chain is drawn from a study of blood T cell repertoires in COVID-19. Overall study: Donors in the United States, Italy and Spain gave samples during acute or convalescent COVID-19. Sample material is recorded as cDNA or gDNA derived from T cells, B-cell-depleted T cells, or PBMCs.

Germline V CDR1 and CDR2: SGHVS, FQNEAQ. The V end was cut by 1 base, the J end by 3 bases, with 7 bases between. CDR3 length equals 13 residues. The protocol was immunoSEQ multiplex PCR, while the TCRdb copy is restricted to in-frame clones and leaves out a portion. The sample yields 200,000 to 250,000 clones, around 81% seen once. This clone occurred a few times. The chain has TRBV7-8 and TRBJ2-7; possible D gene TRBD2, 5 bases. The sequenced sample consisted of peripheral blood. The clonotype originates from a woman aged 60-75 years with acute or convalescent COVID-19. As DNA, the CDR3 is TGTGCCAGCAGCTTAGGAGGAGGCTACGAGCAGTACTTC. Its translation is CASSLGGGYEQYF. The entire variable domain, with the rest obtained from reference TRBV7-8 and TRBJ2-7, is as follows: GAGVSQSPRYKVAKRGQDVALRCDPISGHVSLFWYQQALGQGPEFLTYFQNEAQLDKSGLPSDRFFAERPEGSVSTLKIQRTQQEDSAVYLCASSLGGGYEQYFGPGTRLTVT.